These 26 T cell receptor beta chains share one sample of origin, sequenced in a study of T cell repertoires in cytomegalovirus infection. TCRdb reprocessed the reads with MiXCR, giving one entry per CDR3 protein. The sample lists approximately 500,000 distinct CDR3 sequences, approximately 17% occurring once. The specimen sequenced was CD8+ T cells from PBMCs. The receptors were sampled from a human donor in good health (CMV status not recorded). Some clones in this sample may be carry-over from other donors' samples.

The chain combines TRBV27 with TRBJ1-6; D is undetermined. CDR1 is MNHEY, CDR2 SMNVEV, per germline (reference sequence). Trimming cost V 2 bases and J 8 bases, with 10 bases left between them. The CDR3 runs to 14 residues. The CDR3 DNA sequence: TGTGCCAGCAGTTTAATCGGCTCAGATTCACCCCTCCACTTT. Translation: CASSLIGSDSPLHF.

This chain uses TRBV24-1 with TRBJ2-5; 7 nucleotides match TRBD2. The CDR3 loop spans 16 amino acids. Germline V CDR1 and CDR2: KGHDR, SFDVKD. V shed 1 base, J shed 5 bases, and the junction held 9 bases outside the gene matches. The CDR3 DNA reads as TGTGCCACCAGTGATTTCGGGCTAGCGGAGGGGGAGACCCAGTACTTC. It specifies CATSDFGLAEGETQYF.

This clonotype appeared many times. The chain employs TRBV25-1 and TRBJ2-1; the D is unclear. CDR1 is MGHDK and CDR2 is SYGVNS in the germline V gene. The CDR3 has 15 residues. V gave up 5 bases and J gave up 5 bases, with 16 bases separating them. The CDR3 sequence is CASSKPNTRNNEQFF. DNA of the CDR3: TGTGCCAGCAGTAAACCAAATACAAGAAACAATGAGCAGTTCTTC.

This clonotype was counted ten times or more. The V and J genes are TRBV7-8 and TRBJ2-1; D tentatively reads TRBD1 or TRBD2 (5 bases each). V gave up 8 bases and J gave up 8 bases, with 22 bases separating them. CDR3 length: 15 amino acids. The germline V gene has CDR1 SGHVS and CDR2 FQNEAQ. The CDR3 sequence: CASRTYLDNPDEQFF. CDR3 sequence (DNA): TGTGCCAGCCGGACTTACTTGGACAACCCCGATGAGCAGTTCTTC.

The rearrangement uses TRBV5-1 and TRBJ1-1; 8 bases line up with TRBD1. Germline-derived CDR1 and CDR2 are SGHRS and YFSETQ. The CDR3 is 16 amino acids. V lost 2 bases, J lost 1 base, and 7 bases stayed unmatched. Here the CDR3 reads CASSLLTGTGNTEAFF. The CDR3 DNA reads TGCGCCAGCAGCTTATTAACCGGGACAGGGAACACTGAAGCTTTCTTT.

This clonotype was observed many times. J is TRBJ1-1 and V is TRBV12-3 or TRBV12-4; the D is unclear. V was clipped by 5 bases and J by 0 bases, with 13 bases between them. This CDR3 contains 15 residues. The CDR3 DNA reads TGTGCCAGCAGTATAGGTGGGCTCATGAACACTGAAGCTTTCTTT. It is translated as CASSIGGLMNTEAFF.

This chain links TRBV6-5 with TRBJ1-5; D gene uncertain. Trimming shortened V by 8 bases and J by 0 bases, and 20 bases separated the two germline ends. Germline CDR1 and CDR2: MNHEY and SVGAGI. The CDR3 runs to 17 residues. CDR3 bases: TGTGCCAGCCGGCTGGCGGCACACCCTATTAGCAATCAGCCCCAGCATTTT. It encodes CASRLAAHPISNQPQHF.

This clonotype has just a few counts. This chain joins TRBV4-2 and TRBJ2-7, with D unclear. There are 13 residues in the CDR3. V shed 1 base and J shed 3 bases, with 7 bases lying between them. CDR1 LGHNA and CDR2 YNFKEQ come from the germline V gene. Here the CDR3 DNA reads TGTGCCAGCAGCCAAGGAGGATACTACGAGCAGTACTTC. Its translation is CASSQGGYYEQYF.

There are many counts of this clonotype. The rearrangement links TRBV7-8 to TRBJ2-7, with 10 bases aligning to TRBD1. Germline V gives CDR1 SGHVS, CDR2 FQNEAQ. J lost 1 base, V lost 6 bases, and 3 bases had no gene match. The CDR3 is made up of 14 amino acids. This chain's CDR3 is CASSDRGPSYEQYF. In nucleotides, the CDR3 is TGTGCCAGCAGTGACAGGGGGCCTTCCTACGAGCAGTACTTC.

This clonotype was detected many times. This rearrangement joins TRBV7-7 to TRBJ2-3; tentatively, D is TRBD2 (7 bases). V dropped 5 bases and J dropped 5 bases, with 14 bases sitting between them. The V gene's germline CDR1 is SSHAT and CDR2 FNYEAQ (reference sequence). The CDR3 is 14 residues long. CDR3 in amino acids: CASSPRGAGDTQYF. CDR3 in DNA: TGTGCCAGCAGCCCACGGGGGGCGGGAGATACGCAGTATTTT. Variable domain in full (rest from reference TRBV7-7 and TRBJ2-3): GAGVSQSPRYKVTKRGQDVTLRCDPISSHATLYWYQQALGQGPEFLTYFNYEAQPDKSGLPSDRFSAERPEGSISTLTIQRTEQRDSAMYRCASSPRGAGDTQYFGPGTRLTVL.

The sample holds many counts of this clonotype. CDR3 protein: CASSSRASAAYEQYF. The CDR3 nucleotides read TGTGCCAGCAGCTCCCGGGCCTCAGCGGCCTACGAGCAGTACTTC. The chain couples TRBV7-9 to TRBJ2-7; D may be TRBD2 (5 bases). CDR3 length: 15 residues. CDR1 and CDR2 (germline): SEHNR, FQNEAQ (reference sequence). V lost 4 bases and J lost 2, with 15 bases in between.

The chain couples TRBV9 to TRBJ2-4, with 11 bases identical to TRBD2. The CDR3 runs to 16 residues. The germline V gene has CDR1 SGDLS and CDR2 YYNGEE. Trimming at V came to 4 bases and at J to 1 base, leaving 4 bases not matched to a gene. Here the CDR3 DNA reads TGTGCCAGCAGCCCCCCTAGCGGGAGGGCCAAAAACATTCAGTACTTC. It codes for CASSPPSGRAKNIQYF.

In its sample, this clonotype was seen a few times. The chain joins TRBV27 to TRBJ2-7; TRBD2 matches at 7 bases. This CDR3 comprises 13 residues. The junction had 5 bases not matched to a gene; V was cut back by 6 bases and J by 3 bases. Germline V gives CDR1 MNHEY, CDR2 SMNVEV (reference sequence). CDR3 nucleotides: TGTGCCAGCAGATCCGGACTAGACTACGAGCAGTACTTC. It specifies CASRSGLDYEQYF.

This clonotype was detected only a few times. The CDR3 DNA reads TGTGCCAGCAGTTTATCAAGTGGGGAGGCCTCTATTAGCGGGGAGCTGTTTTTT. This codes for CASSLSSGEASISGELFF. V usage is TRBV27 and J usage is TRBJ2-2, with a weak D call TRBD2 (6 bases). The CDR3 covers 18 residues. V gave up 0 bases and J gave up 7 bases, with 21 bases separating them. Germline V gives CDR1 MNHEY, CDR2 SMNVEV (reference sequence).

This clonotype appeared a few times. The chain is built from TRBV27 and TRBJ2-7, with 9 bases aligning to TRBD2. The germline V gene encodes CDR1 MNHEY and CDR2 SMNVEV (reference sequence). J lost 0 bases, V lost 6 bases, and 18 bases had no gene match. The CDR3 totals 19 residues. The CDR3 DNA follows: TGTGCCAGCAGCCCTGACAGGGTAGGAAGCGGGAGGCCCTCCTACGAGCAGTACTTC. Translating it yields CASSPDRVGSGRPSYEQYF.

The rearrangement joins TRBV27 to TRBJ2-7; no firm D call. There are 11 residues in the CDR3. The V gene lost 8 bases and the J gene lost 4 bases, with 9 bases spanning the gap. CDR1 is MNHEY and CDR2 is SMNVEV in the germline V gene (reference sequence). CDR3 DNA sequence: TGTGCCAGCCCTCCCCCTTACGAGCAGTACTTC. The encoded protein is CASPPPYEQYF.

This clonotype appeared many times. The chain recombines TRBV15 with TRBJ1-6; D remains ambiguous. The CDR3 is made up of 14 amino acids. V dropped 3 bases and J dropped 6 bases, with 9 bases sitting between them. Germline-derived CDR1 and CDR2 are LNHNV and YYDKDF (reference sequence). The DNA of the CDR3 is TGTGCCACCAGCAGGGCCACGACTAATTCACCCCTCCACTTT. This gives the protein CATSRATTNSPLHF.

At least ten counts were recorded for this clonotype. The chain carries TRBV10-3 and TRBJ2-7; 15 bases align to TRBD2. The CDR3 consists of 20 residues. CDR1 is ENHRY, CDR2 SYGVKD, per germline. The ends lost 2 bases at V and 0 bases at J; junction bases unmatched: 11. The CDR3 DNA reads TGTGCCATCAGTGAGATTCCTCCGGGACTAGCGGGAGGTCCCTCCTACGAGCAGTACTTC. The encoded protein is CAISEIPPGLAGGPSYEQYF.

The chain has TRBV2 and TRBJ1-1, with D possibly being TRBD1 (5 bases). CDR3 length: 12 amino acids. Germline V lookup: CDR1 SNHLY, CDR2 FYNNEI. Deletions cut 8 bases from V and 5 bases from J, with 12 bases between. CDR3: CASGAGRTEAFF. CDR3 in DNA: TGTGCCAGCGGGGCAGGGAGGACTGAAGCTTTCTTT.

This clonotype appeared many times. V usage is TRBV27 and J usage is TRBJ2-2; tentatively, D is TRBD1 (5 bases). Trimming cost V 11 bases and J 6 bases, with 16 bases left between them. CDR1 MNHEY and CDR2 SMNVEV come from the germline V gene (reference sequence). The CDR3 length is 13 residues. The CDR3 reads CAGRGSNSGELFF. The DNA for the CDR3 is TGTGCCGGAAGGGGCAGTAATTCCGGGGAGCTGTTTTTT.

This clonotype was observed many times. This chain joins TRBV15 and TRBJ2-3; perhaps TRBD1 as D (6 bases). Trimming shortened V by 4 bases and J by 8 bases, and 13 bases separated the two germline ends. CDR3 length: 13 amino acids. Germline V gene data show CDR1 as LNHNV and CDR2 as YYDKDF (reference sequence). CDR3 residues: CATSNTRGGTQYF. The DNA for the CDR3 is TGTGCCACCAGCAATACGAGAGGGGGTACGCAGTATTTT.

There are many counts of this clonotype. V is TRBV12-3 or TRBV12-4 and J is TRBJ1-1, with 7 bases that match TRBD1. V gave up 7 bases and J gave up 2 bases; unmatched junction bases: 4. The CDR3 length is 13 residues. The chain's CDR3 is CASTNRGNTEAFF. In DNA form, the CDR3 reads TGTGCCAGCACAAACAGGGGAAACACTGAAGCTTTCTTT.

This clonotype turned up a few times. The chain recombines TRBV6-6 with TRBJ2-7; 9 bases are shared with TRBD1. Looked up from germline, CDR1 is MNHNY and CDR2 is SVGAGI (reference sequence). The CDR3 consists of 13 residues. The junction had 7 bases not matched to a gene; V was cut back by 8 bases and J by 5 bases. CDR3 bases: TGTGCCAGCGGAACAGGGGGCTTCAACGAGCAGTACTTC. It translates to CASGTGGFNEQYF.

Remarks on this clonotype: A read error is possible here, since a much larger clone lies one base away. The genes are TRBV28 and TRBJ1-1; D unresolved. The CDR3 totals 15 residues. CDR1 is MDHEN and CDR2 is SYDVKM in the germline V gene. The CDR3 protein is CARSFLPESNTEAFF. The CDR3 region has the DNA TGTGCCAGAAGTTTCCTGCCAGAGTCGAACACTGAAGCTTTCTTT.

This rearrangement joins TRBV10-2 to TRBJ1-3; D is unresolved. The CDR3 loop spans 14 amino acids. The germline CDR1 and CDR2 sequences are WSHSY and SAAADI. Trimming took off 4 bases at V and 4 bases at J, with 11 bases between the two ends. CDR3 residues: CASSGRSKGNTIYF. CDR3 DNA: TGCGCCAGCAGTGGGCGGAGTAAAGGAAACACCATATATTTT.

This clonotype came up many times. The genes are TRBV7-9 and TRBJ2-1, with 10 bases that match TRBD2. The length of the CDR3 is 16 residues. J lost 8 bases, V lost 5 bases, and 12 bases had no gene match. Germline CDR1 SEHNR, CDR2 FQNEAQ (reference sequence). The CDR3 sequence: CASSRGSGRAVDEQFF. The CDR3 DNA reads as TGTGCCAGCAGCCGGGGGAGCGGGAGGGCCGTCGATGAGCAGTTCTTC.